The present TCR beta chain was sequenced within a study of cytomegalovirus exposure and HLA in healthy donors. About the research overall: An earlier analysis found some 120 million unique TCR beta sequences from 150 million to 200 million T cells.

The PCR employed 60 Vbeta primers together with 13 Jbeta primers. The data were produced by immunoSEQ multiplex PCR, yet TCRdb's version contains in-frame clones alone and is incomplete. The sample has 90,000 to 110,000 clones, approximately 71% seen once. Note on this clone: No antigen is known for it.

V was shortened by 1 base and J by 12 bases, with 17 bases between the two germline ends. The CDR3 runs to 14 residues. The germline V gene has CDR1 SGHRS and CDR2 YFSETQ. The study's findings and limits: In presence/absence analyses, roughly uniform sequencing depth across donors was assumed.

Sequenced material: PBMCs. The rearrangement links TRBV5-1 to TRBJ1-5; D gene uncertain. The sequence was collected from a man aged 35-49 years in good health and CMV-seronegative. The CDR3 spells CASSLNGETVLQHF. The CDR3 nucleotides are TGCGCCAGCAGCTTGAATGGGGAGACTGTGCTCCAGCATTTT.